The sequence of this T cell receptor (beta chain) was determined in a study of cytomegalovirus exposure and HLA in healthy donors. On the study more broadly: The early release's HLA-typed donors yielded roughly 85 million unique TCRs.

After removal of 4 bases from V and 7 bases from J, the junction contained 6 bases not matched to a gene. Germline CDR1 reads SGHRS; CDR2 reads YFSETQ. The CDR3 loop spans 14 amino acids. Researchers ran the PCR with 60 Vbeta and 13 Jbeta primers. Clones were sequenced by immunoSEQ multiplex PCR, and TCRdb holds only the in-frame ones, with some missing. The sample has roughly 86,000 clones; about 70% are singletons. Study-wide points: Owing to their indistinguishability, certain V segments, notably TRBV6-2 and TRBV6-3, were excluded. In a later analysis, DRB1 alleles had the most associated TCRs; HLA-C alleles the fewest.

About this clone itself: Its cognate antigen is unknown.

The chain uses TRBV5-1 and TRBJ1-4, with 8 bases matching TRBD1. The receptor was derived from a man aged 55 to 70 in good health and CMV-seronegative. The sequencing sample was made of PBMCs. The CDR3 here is CASSLPGGGEKLFF. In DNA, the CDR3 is TGCGCCAGCAGCCTCCCAGGGGGCGGTGAAAAACTGTTTTTT.